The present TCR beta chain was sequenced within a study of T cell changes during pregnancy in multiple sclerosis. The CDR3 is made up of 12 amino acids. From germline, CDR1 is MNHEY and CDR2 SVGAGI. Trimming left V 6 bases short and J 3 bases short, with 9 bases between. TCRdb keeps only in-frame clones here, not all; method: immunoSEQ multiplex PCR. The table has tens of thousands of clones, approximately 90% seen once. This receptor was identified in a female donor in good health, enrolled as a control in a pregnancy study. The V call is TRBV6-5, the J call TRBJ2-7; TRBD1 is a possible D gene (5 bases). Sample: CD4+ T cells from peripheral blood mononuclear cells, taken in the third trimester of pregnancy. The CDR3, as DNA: TGTGCCAGCAGCGCAGGGATCTACGAGCAGTACTTC. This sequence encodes CASSAGIYEQYF.